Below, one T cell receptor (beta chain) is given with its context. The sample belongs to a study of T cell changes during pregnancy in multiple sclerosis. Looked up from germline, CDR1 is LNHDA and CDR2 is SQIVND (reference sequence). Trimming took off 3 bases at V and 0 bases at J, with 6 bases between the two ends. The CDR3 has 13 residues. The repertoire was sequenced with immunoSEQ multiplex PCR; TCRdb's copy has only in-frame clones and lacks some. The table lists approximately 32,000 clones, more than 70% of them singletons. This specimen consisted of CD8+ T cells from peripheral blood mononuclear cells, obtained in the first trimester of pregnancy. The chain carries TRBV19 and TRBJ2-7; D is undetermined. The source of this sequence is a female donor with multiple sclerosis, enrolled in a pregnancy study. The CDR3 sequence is CASSIGTSYEQYF. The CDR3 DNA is TGTGCCAGTAGTATTGGCACCTCCTACGAGCAGTACTTC.